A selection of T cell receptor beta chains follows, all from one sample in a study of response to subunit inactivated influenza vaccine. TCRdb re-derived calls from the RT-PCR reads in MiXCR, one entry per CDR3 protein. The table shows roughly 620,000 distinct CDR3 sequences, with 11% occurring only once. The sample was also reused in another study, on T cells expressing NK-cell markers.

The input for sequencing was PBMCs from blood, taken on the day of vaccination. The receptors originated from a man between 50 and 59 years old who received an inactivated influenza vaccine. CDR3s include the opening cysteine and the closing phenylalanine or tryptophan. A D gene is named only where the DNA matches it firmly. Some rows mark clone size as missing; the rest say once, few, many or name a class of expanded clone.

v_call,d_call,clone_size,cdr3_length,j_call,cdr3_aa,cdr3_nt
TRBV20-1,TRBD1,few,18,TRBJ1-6,CSATITQPGGSYNSPLHF,TGCAGTGCTACTATAACCCAACCAGGGGGCTCCTATAATTCACCCCTCCACTTT
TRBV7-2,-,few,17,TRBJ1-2,CASSLVVLTVTGYGYTF,TGTGCCAGCAGCTTAGTGGTGCTAACGGTCACGGGCTATGGCTACACCTTC
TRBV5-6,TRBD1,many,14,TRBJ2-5,CASSRLQGWETQYF,TGTGCCAGCAGCCGACTACAGGGGTGGGAGACCCAGTACTTC
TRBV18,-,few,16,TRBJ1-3,CASSPTGIRTGNTIYF,TGTGCCAGCTCACCAACAGGGATCCGTACTGGAAACACCATATATTTT
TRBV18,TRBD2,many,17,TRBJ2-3,CASSRTSGGLTTDTQYF,TGTGCCAGCTCCCGGACTAGCGGGGGGCTTACCACAGATACGCAGTATTTT
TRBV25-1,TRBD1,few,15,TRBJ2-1,CASWAGTGWGNEQFF,TGTGCCAGCTGGGCCGGGACAGGGTGGGGCAATGAGCAGTTCTTC
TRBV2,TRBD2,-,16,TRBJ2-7,CASSGGRLAGSYEQYF,TGTGCCAGCAGTGGTGGCAGGCTAGCGGGGAGCTACGAGCAGTACTTC
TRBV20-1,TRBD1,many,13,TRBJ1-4,CSALTGPREKLFF,TGCAGTGCCCTGACAGGGCCGCGTGAAAAACTGTTTTTT
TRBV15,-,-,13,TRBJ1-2,CATSSMRVAGYTF,TGTGCCACCAGCAGTATGAGGGTCGCTGGCTACACCTTC
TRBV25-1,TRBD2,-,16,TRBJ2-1,CASSEPIAGPNNEQFF,TGTGCCAGCAGTGAACCTATAGCGGGGCCTAACAATGAGCAGTTCTTC
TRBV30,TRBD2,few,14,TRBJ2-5,CAWSRLLAVETQYF,TGTGCCTGGAGTCGTTTACTAGCGGTAGAGACCCAGTACTTC
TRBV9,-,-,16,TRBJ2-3,CASSASGGSDTDTQYF,TGTGCCAGCAGCGCCAGTGGAGGGTCTGACACAGATACGCAGTATTTT
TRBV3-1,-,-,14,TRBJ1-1,CASTKGHQNTEAFF,TGTGCCAGCACTAAGGGACACCAGAACACTGAAGCTTTCTTT
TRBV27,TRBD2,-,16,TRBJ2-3,CASSSGTSGGSDTQYF,TGTGCCAGCAGTTCTGGGACTAGCGGGGGGTCAGATACGCAGTATTTT
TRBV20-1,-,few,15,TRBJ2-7,CSAIGPETASYEQYF,TGCAGTGCTATTGGACCGGAAACTGCCTCCTACGAGCAGTACTTC
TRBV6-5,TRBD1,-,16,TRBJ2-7,CASSSPGRQGDIVQYF,TGTGCCAGCAGTTCCCCCGGAAGACAGGGGGATATAGTGCAGTACTTC
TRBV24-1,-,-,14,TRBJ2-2,CATSPGQDTGELFF,TGTGCCACCAGCCCGGGACAAGACACCGGGGAGCTGTTTTTT
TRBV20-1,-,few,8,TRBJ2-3,CSANRVLF,TGCAGTGCCAACAGGGTACTATTT
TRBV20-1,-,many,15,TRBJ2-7,CSARDGTAKRDEQYF,TGCAGTGCTAGAGATGGGACCGCGAAACGGGACGAGCAGTACTTC
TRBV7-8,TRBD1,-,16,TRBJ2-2,CASSDRQGPSTGELFF,TGTGCCAGCAGCGATAGACAGGGGCCCTCCACCGGGGAGCTGTTTTTT
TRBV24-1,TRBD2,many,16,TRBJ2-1,CATSESPSGTRNEQFF,TGTGCCACCAGTGAGTCACCTTCCGGGACTAGGAATGAGCAGTTCTTC
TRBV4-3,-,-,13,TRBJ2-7,CASSQLLGYEQYF,TGCGCCAGCAGCCAATTGTTGGGCTACGAGCAGTACTTC
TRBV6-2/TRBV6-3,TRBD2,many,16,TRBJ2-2,CASSPRSGVSPGELFF,TGTGCCAGCAGTCCCCGTAGCGGGGTCAGCCCCGGGGAGCTGTTTTTT
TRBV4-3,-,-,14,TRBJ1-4,CASSPTITNEKLFF,TGCGCCAGCAGCCCCACTATAACTAATGAAAAACTGTTTTTT
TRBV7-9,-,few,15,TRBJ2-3,CASRSRQDFTDTQYF,TGTGCCAGCAGATCCAGACAGGATTTCACAGATACGCAGTATTTT
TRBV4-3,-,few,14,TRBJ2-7,CASSRGVEGYEQYF,TGCGCCAGCAGCCGAGGGGTGGAGGGCTACGAGCAGTACTTC
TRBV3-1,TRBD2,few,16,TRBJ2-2,CASSRTSGGNTGELFF,TGTGCCAGCAGCCGGACTAGCGGGGGCAACACCGGGGAGCTGTTTTTT
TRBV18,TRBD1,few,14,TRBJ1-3,CASSEWTGRNTIYF,TGTGCCAGCTCAGAATGGACAGGGAGAAACACCATATATTTT
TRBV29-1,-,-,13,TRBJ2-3,CSVQGRYTDTQYF,TGCAGCGTTCAGGGACGATATACAGATACGCAGTATTTT
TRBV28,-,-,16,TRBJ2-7,CASSTPVLGGGNEQYF,TGTGCCAGCAGTACCCCTGTCCTGGGGGGCGGAAACGAGCAGTACTTC
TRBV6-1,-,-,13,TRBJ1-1,CASSGSRNTEAFF,TGTGCCAGCAGTGGGTCAAGGAACACTGAAGCTTTCTTT
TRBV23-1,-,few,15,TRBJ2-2,CASSQPPGGTGELFF,TGCGCCAGCAGTCAACCTCCCGGGGGCACCGGGGAGCTGTTTTTT
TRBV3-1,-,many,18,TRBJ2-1,CASSQDHAYRVLYNEQFF,TGTGCCAGCAGCCAAGATCACGCCTACAGGGTATTATACAATGAGCAGTTCTTC
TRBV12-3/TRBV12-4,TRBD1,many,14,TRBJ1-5,CASRSGGRNQPQHF,TGTGCCAGCAGATCAGGGGGCAGGAATCAGCCCCAGCATTTT
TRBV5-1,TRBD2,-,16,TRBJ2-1,CASSQEGLAGVGEQFF,TGCGCCAGCAGCCAGGAGGGACTAGCGGGGGTGGGTGAGCAGTTCTTC
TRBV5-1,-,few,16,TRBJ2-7,CASSPSGGTATYEQYF,TGCGCCAGCAGCCCCAGCGGAGGAACGGCTACCTACGAGCAGTACTTC
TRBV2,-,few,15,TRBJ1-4,CASTHTGLLEGKLFF,TGTGCCAGCACCCATACCGGACTCTTGGAGGGAAAACTGTTTTTT
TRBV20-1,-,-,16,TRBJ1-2,CSAPPSNRQTNYGYTF,TGCAGTGCCCCCCCTAGTAACCGACAGACTAACTATGGCTACACCTTC
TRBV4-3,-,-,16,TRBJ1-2,CASSQDAGAPNYGYTF,TGCGCCAGCAGCCAAGATGCCGGGGCGCCCAACTATGGCTACACCTTC
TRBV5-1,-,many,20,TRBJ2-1,CASSLEGRGLAPISYNEQFF,TGCGCCAGCAGCTTGGAGGGCCGGGGCCTAGCGCCGATCTCCTACAATGAGCAGTTCTTC
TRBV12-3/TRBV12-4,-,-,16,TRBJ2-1,CASSSGDSSTYNEQFF,TGTGCCAGCAGTTCGGGAGACAGTTCTACCTACAATGAGCAGTTCTTC